The present T cell receptor (beta chain) was sequenced within a study of response to subunit inactivated influenza vaccine listed by TCRdb under 2018. Background on the whole study: To follow how T cells responded to a trivalent subunit inactivated influenza vaccine, the researchers relied on deep quantitative profiling of the T cell receptor repertoire.

The time point label here, explained by the study, means: around 42 days after influenza vaccine administration. To prepare the library, RT-PCR was applied. The instrument given in TCRdb is Illumina HiSeq 2500. TCRdb handled the public reads itself, with Q25 trimming in fastp and clone calling in MiXCR, and kept productive beta chains. Rows are combined by CDR3 protein, so each entry shows the most common genes and DNA. The sample table holds more than 400,000 distinct CDR3 sequences, of which approximately 11% were seen once. Of the sample, over 9.5% falls within the top ten clones. V drops 6 bases and J drops 6 bases, leaving 17 bases in between. Its CDR3 holds 14 amino acids, cysteine through phenylalanine. CDR3 DNA only is kept here, 42 bases in frame from base 1. What the authors observed across the whole study: The authors suggested that each seasonal influenza vaccination may recruit only a limited number of new T cells.

This clonotype was detected only a few times. Its recognized antigen is unknown. No base quality information exists; no much larger clone differs at one position. This TCR was sampled from a man aged 50 or older who received an inactivated influenza vaccine. Donor details come from another sample of the same person, matched by shared clones. The V gene is TRBV12-3 or TRBV12-4 and the J gene is TRBJ1-2; a tentative D match to TRBD1 spans 6 bases. Sequenced here: PBMCs from blood, sampled 40 to 50 days after vaccination. CDR3 region: CASRGPREGDGYTF. In nucleotide form, the sequence is TGTGCCAGCAGGGGTCCCCGGGAGGGGGATGGCTACACCTTC.